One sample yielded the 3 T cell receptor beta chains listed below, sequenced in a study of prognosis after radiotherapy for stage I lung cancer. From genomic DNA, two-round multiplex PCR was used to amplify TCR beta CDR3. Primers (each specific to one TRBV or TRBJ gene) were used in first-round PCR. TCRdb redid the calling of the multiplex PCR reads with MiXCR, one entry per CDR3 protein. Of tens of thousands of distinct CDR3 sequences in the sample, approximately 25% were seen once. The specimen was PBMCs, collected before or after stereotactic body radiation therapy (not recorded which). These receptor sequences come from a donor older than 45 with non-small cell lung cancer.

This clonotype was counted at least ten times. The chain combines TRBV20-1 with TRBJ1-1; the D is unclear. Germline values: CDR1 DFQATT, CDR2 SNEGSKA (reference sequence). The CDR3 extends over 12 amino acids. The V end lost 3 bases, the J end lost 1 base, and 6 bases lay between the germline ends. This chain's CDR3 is CSARRGNTEAFF. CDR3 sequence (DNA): TGCAGTGCTAGGCGGGGGAACACTGAAGCTTTCTTT.

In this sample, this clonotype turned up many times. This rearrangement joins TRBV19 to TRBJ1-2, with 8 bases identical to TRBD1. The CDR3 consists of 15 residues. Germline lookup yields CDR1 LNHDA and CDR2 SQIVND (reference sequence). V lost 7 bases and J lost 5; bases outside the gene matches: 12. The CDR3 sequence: CASTLKLGQGYGYTF. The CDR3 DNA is TGTGCCAGTACCCTTAAACTTGGACAGGGATATGGCTACACCTTC.

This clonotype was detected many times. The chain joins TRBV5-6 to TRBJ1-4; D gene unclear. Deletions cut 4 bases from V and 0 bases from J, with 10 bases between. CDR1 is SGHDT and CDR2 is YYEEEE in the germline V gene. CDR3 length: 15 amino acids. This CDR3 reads CASSAAPTTNEKLFF. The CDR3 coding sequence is TGTGCCAGCAGCGCGGCCCCTACAACTAATGAAAAACTGTTTTTT. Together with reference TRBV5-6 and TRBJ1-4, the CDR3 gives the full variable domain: DAGVTQSPTHLIKTRGQQVTLRCSPKSGHDTVSWYQQALGQGPQFIFQYYEEEERQRGNFPDRFSGHQFPNYSSELNVNALLLGDSALYLCASSAAPTTNEKLFFGSGTQLSVL.